The rows below give T cell receptor beta chains drawn from one sample of a study of shared clonotypes between healthy human individuals. Sequencing used immunoSEQ multiplex PCR; TCRdb keeps in-frame clones, though not all of them. The table includes some 1 million clones, approximately 76% detected once. The sample taken for sequencing was memory CD4+ T cells sorted from blood. The receptors derive from a man aged 18 to 29 in good health. CDR3s leave out the opening cysteine and the closing phenylalanine or tryptophan.

v_gene	j_gene	CDR3aa
TRBV18	TRBJ1-3	ASSGALGVSGGNTIY
TRBV27	TRBJ1-6	ASSFREVYSPLH
TRBV7-8	TRBJ2-5	ASSLGVWETQY
TRBV5-1	TRBJ2-1	ASSLGVTGGNEQF
TRBV15	TRBJ2-7	ATSRFTTGAEQY
TRBV18	TRBJ1-6	ASAGTGGRNSPLH
TRBV2	TRBJ2-1	ASVQDRSYNEQF
TRBV19	TRBJ2-5	ASGAGKQETQY
TRBV7-2	TRBJ1-4	ASSPPGGTNEKLF
TRBV7-2	TRBJ2-7	ASSLVQGKNEQY
TRBV6-5	TRBJ1-3	ASSYGQKTSGNTIY
TRBV7-2	TRBJ2-2	ASSFLADLGGELF
TRBV7-2	TRBJ1-1	ASSLGRQDHEAF
TRBV2	TRBJ2-3	ASSRGERRGADTQY
TRBV30	TRBJ2-5	AWRDTSGSETQY
TRBV18	TRBJ2-1	ASRKREEYNEQF
TRBV6-1	TRBJ2-7	ASRSTFSAYEQY
TRBV7-6	TRBJ2-3	ASSLEAGGPGDTQY
TRBV5-4	TRBJ2-5	ASSSAGYSETQY
TRBV7-2	TRBJ2-1	ASSLAVGEEQF
TRBV27	TRBJ2-7	ASSFVRGTYEQY
TRBV7-7	TRBJ1-3	ASSWSWGTIY
TRBV29-1	TRBJ1-1	SVSQVGRAF
TRBV14	TRBJ2-7	ASSRGQFSYEQY
TRBV18	TRBJ1-6	ASSPGTDNSPLH
TRBV7-9	TRBJ1-4	ASSSRDRVPSNEKLF
TRBV27	TRBJ2-7	ASSPMMGARHEQY
TRBV5-1	TRBJ2-5	ASSLAGGETQY
TRBV2	TRBJ1-6	ASNNRERSPLH
TRBV2	TRBJ2-5	ASKDGTNQETQY
TRBV7-9	TRBJ2-7	ASSYTSSYEQY
TRBV4-1	TRBJ1-1	ASSQAGFSEAF
TRBV2	TRBJ2-1	ASSELPSSYNEQF
TRBV18	TRBJ1-4	ASSPPGSVQGDEKLF
TRBV7-9	TRBJ1-2	ASSPEGLWTQRAGYT
TRBV5-4	TRBJ2-2	ASSRSGGAPGELF
TRBV4-1	TRBJ2-3	ASSQQRGADTQY
TRBV5-1	TRBJ2-3	ASSSITPGQGTDTQY
TRBV2	TRBJ1-6	ASKQGASLPSPLH
TRBV2	TRBJ2-7	ASSSAWGRNEQY
TRBV29-1	TRBJ2-7	SVRGGYEQY
TRBV5-4	TRBJ1-4	ASSAATRQGAGGSEKLF